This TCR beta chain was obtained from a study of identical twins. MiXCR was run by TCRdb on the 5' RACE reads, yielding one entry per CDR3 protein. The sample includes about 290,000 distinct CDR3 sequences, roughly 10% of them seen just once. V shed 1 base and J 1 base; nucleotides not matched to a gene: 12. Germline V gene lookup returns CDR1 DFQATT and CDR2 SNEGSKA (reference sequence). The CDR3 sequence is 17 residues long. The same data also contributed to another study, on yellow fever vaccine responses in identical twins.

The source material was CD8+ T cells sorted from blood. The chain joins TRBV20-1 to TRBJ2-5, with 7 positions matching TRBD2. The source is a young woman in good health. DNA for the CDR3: TGCAGTGCTAGAGTGTTAGGTGGAGCGGGAATCCAAGAGACCCAGTACTTC. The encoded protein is CSARVLGGAGIQETQYF.